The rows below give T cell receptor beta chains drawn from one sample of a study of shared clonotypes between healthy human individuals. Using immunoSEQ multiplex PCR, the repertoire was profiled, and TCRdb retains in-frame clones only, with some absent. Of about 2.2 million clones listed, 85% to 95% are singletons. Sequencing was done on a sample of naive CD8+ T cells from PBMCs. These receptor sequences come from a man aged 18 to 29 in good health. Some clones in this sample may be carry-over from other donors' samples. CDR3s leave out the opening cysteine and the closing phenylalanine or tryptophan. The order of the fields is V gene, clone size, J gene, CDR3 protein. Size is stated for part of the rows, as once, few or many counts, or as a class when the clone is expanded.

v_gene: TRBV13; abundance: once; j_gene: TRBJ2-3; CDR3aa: ASSNRDTGTDTQY
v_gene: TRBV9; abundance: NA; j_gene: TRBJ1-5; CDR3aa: ASSVDGTHQPQH
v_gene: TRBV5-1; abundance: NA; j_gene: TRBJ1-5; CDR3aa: ASSLGGVLNQPQH
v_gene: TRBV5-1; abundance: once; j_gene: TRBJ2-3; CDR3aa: ASSLWAASDTQY
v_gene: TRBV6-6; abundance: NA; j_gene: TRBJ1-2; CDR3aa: ASSPSRASPNYGYT
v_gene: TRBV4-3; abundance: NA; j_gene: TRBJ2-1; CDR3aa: ASSRLLAVDNEQF
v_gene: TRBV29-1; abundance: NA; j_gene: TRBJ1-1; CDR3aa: SVEATGGNTEAF
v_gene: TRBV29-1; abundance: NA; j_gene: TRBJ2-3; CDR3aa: SVEDGLTDTQY
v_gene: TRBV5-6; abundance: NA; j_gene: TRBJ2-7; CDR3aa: ASSSSILRVVSDEQY
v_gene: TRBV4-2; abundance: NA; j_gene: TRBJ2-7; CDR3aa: ATAWGTSYEQY
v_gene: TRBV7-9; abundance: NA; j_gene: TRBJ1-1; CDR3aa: ASSSGQFSEAF
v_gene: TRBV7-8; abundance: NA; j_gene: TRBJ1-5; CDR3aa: ASSLIPSGRQPQH
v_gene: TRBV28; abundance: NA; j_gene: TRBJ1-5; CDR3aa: ASRPDAGNQPQH
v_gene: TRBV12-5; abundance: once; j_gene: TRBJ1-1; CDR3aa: ASGFSYRNQNTEAF
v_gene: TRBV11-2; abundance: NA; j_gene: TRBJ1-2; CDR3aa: ASSSPGQLNYGYT
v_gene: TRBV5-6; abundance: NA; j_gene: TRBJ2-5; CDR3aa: ASSFRTSGWEETQY
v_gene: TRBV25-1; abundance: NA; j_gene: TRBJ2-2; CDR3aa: ASSDEEMNTGELF
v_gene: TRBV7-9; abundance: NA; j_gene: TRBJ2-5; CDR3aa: ASGAGRRSEETQY
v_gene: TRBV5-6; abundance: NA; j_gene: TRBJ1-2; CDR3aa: ASSLSSEQSYYGYT
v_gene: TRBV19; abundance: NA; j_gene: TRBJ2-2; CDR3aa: ASSIRYTGELF
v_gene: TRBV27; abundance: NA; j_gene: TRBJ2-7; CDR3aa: ASSASGRGAYEQY
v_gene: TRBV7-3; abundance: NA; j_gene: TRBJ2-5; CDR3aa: ASSPGLEETQY
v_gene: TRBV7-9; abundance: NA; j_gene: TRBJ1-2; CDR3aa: ASSPRDSNANYGYT
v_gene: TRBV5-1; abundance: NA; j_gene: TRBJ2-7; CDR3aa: ASSFGGRYEQY
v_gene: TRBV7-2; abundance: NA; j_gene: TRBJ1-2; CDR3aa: ASSLVSGTANFGYT
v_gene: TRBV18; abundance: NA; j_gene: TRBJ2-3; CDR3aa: ASSPLAEGHDTQY
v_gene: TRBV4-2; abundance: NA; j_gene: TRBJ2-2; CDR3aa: ASSHGQGLIRAGELF
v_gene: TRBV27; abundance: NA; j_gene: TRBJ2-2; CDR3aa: ASSGGDLQTVPGELF
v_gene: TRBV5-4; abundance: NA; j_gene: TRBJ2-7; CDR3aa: ASSFRGQSYEQY
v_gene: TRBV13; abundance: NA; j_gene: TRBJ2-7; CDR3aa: ASSFPGLAGGEQY
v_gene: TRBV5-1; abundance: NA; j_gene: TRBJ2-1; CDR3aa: ASSLASGQGEQF
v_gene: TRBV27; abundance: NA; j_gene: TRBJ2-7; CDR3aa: ASSVLGGIKGLEQY
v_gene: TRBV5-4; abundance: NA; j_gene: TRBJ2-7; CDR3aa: ASSLDSQVPYEQY
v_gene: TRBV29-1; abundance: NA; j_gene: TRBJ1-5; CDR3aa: SVGLGGNQPQH
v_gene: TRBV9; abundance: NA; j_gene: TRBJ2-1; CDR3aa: ASSAGFNEQF
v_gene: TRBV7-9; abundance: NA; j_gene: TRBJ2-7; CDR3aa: ASSLVAGSPSLDEQY
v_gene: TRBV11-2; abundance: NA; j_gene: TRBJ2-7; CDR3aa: ASKRRGSYEQY
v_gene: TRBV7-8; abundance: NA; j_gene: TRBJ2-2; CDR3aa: ASSWQGTLVNTGELF
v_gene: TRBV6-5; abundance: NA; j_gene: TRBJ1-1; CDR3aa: ASGWSGDTMNTEAF
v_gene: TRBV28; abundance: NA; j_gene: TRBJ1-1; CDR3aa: ASSLPGWMNTEAF
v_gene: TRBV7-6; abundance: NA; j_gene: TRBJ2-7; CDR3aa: ASSLAMMGERTYEQY
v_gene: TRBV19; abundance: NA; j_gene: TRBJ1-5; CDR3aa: ASSILTLSVNQPQH
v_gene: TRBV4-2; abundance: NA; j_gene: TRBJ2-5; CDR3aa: ASSQDWMLAGSVETQY
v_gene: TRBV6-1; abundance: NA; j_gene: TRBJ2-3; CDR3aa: ASSGPGPGTDTQY
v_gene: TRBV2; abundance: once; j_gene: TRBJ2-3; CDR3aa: ASSGAGTDTQY
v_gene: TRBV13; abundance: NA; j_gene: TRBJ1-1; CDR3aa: ASSPAGQGNTEAF
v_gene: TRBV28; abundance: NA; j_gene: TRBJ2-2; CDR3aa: ASSLFRDVNTGELF
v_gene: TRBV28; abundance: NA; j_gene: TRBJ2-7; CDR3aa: ASRRPGTASYEQY
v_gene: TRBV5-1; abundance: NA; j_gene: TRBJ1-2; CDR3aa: ASSLDRDHYGYT
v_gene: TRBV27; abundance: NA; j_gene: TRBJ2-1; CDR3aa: ASSLGLAALGEQF
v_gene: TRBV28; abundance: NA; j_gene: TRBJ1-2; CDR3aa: ASSPTRTGAYGYT